This T cell receptor (beta chain) was sequenced during a study of blood T cells in healthy people across ages. Donors each provided roughly 11 milliliters of peripheral blood. This clonotype was detected many times. The target antigen is unknown. Study-level points and caveats: PBMCs left unsorted prevented a conclusive naive versus antigen-experienced comparison. Researchers judged that diversity estimates from one million T cells fell short of true values. Per million T cells, TCR beta diversity dropped roughly linearly as age increased.

A sample-barcoded 5' primer and a J-beta primer mix were used in a second PCR of roughly 7 to 11 cycles. Each CDR3 protein is one row after TCRdb ran MiXCR on the 5' RACE reads. The sample carries about 730,000 distinct CDR3 sequences, roughly 47% recorded once. V gave up 1 base and J gave up 15 bases, with 19 bases separating them. Germline lookup yields CDR1 SGHTA and CDR2 FQGNSA. The CDR3 sequence is 15 residues long. Sequenced material: blood. The chain has TRBV7-2 and TRBJ1-6, with TRBD1 as a possible D gene (6 bases). This receptor was taken from a woman between 55 and 75 years old in good health. The CDR3 here is CASSLGTAGAVDLHF. CDR3 bases: TGTGCCAGCAGCTTAGGGACAGCAGGAGCAGTGGACCTCCACTTT. The variable domain in full, completed from reference TRBV7-2 and TRBJ1-6, reads GAGVSQSPSNKVTEKGKDVELRCDPISGHTALYWYRQSLGQGLEFLIYFQGNSAPDKSGLPSDRFSAERTGGSVSTLTIQRTQQEDSAVYLCASSLGTAGAVDLHFGNGTRLTVT.